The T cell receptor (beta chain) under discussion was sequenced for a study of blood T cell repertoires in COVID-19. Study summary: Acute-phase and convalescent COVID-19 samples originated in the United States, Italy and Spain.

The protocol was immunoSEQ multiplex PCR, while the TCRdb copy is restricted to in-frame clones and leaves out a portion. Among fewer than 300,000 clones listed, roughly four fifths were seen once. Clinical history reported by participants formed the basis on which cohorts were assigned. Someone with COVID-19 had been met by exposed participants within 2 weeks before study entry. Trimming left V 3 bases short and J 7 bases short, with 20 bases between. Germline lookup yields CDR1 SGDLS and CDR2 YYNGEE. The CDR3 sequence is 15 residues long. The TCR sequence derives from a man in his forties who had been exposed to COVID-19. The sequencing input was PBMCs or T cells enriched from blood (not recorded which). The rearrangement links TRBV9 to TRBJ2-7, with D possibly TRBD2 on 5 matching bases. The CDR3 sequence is CASSDATTPTSEQYF. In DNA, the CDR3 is TGTGCCAGCAGCGACGCGACTACCCCTACTTCTGAGCAGTACTTC. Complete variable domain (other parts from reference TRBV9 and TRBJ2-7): DSGVTQTPKHLITATGQRVTLRCSPRSGDLSVYWYQQSLDQGLQFLIQYYNGEERAKGNILERFSAQQFPDLHSELNLSSLELGDSALYFCASSDATTPTSEQYFGPGTRLTVT.